This T cell receptor (beta chain) was sequenced in a study of patients and donors after allogeneic stem cell transplantation. TCRdb re-derived calls from the RT-PCR reads in MiXCR, one entry per CDR3 protein. This table holds 30,000 to 40,000 distinct CDR3 sequences, 37% found once. The length of the CDR3 is 13 residues. Between the trimmed V and J ends, which lost 5 bases and 3 bases, there was a span of 9 bases. The origin of this receptor is a human donor who was either an allogeneic HSCT recipient or a stem cell or donor lymphocyte infusion donor (not recorded which). It is not recorded whose cells these are; they may come from a transplant donor. Sequencing was carried out using blood, either unsorted or a sorted T cell fraction (not recorded which). The genes are TRBV12-3 or TRBV12-4 and TRBJ2-3; TRBD2 is a possible D gene (6 bases). The CDR3 nucleotides read TGTGCCAGCAGTCCCCGGGAGACAGATACGCAGTATTTT. Encoded protein: CASSPRETDTQYF.